The T cell receptor beta chain under discussion was sequenced for a study of T-cell reconstitution after alpha-beta-depleted transplantation in children. This clonotype was detected ten times or more. Molecular barcoding with unique molecular identifiers was used for the TCRbeta library. MiXCR, run by TCRdb on the PCR reads, gives a single entry per CDR3 protein. The sample lists about 200,000 distinct CDR3 sequences, 14% to 15% seen once, with about 13% in the top ten. The CDR3 spans 14 residues. Deletions cut 3 bases from V and 6 bases from J, with 12 bases between. This chain uses TRBV12-3 or TRBV12-4 with TRBJ1-5, with D possibly TRBD1 on 6 matching bases. Sequences were derived from PBMCs from the stem cell graft donor, sampled from the stem cell graft. This receptor was obtained from a human donor who donated a stem cell graft to a child with acute lymphoblastic leukemia. For the CDR3, the DNA is TGTGCCAGCAGTTTTGATCAAGGGGGTCAGCCCCAGCATTTT. It specifies CASSFDQGGQPQHF.